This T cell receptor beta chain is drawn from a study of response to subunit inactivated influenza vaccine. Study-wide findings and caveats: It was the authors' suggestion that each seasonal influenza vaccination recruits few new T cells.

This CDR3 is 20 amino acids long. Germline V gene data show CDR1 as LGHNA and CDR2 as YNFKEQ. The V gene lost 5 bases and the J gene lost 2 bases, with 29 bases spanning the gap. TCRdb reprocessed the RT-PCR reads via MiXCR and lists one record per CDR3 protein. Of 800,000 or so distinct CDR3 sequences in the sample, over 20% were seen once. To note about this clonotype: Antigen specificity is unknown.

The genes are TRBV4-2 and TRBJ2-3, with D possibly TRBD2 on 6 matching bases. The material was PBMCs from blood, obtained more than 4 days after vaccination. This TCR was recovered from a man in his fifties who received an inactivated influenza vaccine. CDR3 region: CASSTRGAISDPTYTDTQYF. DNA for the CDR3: TGTGCCAGCAGCACCCGCGGGGCTATTTCGGACCCGACGTACACAGATACGCAGTATTTT.